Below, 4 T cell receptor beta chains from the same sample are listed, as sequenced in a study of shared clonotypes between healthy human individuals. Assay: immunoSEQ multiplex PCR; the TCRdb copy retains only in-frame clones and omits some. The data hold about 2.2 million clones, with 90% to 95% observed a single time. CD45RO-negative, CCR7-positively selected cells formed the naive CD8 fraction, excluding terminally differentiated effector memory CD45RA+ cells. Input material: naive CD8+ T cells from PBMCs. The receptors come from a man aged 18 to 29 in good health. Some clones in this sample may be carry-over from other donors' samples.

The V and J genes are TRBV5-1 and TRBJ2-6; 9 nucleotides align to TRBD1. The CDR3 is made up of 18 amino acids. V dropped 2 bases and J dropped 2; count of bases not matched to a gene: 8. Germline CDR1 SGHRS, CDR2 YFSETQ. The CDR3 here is CASSLGGQGLPGANVLTF. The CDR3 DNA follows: TGCGCCAGCAGCTTAGGGGGACAGGGACTCCCTGGGGCCAACGTCCTGACTTTC.

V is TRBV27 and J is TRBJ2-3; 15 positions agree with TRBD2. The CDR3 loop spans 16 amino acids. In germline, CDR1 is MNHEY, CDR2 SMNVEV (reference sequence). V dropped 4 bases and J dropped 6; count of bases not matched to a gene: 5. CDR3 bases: TGTGCCAGCAGTTGGACTAGCGGGAGGGCCATGGATACGCAGTATTTT. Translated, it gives CASSWTSGRAMDTQYF.

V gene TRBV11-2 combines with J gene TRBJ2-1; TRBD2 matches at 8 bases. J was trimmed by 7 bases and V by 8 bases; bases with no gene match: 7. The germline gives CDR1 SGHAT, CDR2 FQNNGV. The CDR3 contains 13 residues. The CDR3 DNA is TGTGCCAGCCGCCCGGGAGGGCAGAATGAGCAGTTCTTC. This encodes CASRPGGQNEQFF.

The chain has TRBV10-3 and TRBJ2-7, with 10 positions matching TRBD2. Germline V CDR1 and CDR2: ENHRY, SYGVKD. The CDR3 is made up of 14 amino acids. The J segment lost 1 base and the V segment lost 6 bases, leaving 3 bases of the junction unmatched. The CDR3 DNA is TGTGCCATCAGCGGACTAGCGGCGTCCTACGAGCAGTACTTC. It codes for CAISGLAASYEQYF.